The 14 T cell receptor beta chains reported below all come from one sample, sequenced in a study of response to subunit inactivated influenza vaccine. TCRdb used MiXCR to reprocess the RT-PCR reads, holding one entry per CDR3 protein. The data hold more than 150,000 distinct CDR3 sequences, with approximately 12% observed a single time. The specimen was CD8+ T cells sorted from PBMCs, collected roughly 24 months after vaccination. These TCRs come from a man between 50 and 70 years old who received an inactivated influenza vaccine.

This clonotype has only a few counts. The J gene is TRBJ1-6, the V gene TRBV28, with D unresolved. Deletions cut 3 bases from V and 9 bases from J, with 9 bases between. This CDR3 is 13 amino acids long. Germline CDR1 and CDR2: MDHEN and SYDVKM. The chain's CDR3 is CASSLLEFSPLHF. The CDR3 nucleotides are TGTGCCAGCAGTTTGTTGGAGTTTTCACCCCTCCACTTT.

In its sample, this clonotype was seen many times. The chain joins TRBV11-2 to TRBJ2-7; 13 bases are a match to TRBD2. Germline-derived CDR1 and CDR2 are SGHAT and FQNNGV. Germline trimming cut 4 bases from V and 3 bases from J; bases unmatched to any gene: 3. The CDR3 sequence is 15 residues long. CDR3 protein: CASSSGLAGIYEQYF. In DNA, the CDR3 is TGTGCCAGCAGCTCGGGACTAGCGGGGATCTACGAGCAGTACTTC.

J is TRBJ2-6 and V is TRBV9, with TRBD2 as a possible D gene (5 bases). The CDR3 length is 22 residues. V shed 0 bases and J shed 1 base, with 26 bases lying between them. In germline, CDR1 is SGDLS, CDR2 YYNGEE. The CDR3 loop is CASSVAGSPQRNTKSGANVLTF. The DNA for the CDR3 is TGTGCCAGCAGCGTAGCGGGGTCTCCACAAAGGAATACCAAATCTGGGGCCAACGTCCTGACTTTC.

This clonotype showed up just a few times. The rearrangement links TRBV2 to TRBJ2-7, with D tentatively TRBD2 (6 bases). The CDR3 covers 15 residues. Germline V lookup: CDR1 SNHLY, CDR2 FYNNEI. The V and J ends lost 7 bases and 3 bases respectively, with 19 bases between them. Here the CDR3 reads CASKGGRHTNYEQYF. In nucleotides, the CDR3 is TGTGCCAGCAAGGGAGGCCGGCACACCAACTACGAGCAGTACTTC. The full variable domain, rest sourced from reference TRBV2 and TRBJ2-7, is EPEVTQTPSHQVTQMGQEVILRCVPISNHLYFYWYRQILGQKVEFLVSFYNNEISEKSEIFDDQFSVERPDGSNFTLKIRSTKLEDSAMYFCASKGGRHTNYEQYFGPGTRLTVT.

In its sample, this clonotype was seen many times. The chain links TRBV10-2 to TRBJ1-1, with TRBD1 as a possible D gene (5 bases). Germline assignment: CDR1 WSHSY and CDR2 SAAADI. Between the trimmed V and J ends, which lost 6 bases and 4 bases, there was a span of 15 bases. The CDR3 is 14 residues long. The CDR3 coding sequence is TGCGCCAGCAGCGACCCCGGCAGGGTCACTGAAGCTTTCTTT. The encoded protein is CASSDPGRVTEAFF.

This clonotype was detected a few times. This rearrangement joins TRBV6-2 or TRBV6-3 to TRBJ2-1; TRBD1 aligns across 9 bases. The junction had 11 bases not matched to a gene; V was cut back by 0 bases and J by 8 bases. This CDR3 comprises 17 residues. Germline V CDR1 and CDR2: MNHEY, SVGEGT. The CDR3 sequence: CASSYSIGTGSFDEQFF. The CDR3 nucleotides are TGTGCCAGCAGTTACTCGATTGGGACAGGGTCCTTCGATGAGCAGTTCTTC.

The chain's CDR3 is CASSSVEGRGGLIEQFF. The CDR3 nucleotides are TGTGCCAGCAGCTCAGTGGAGGGGCGGGGGGGCCTGATTGAGCAGTTCTTC. The V gene is TRBV7-8, the J gene TRBJ2-1; TRBD2 agrees at 9 bases. The CDR3 has 17 residues. Looked up from germline, CDR1 is SGHVS and CDR2 is FQNEAQ. Losses at the gene ends were 4 bases for V and 9 bases for J; bases not matched to a gene: 16.

The rearrangement uses TRBV7-6 and TRBJ2-1; D call uncertain. Germline V gene data show CDR1 as SGHVS and CDR2 as FNYEAQ. V lost 6 bases to trimming and J lost 5 bases, with 11 bases between them. This CDR3 comprises 13 residues. The CDR3 DNA sequence: TGTGCCAGCAGTTCTGACAATAACAATGAGCAGTTCTTC. This codes for CASSSDNNNEQFF. Together with reference TRBV7-6 and TRBJ2-1, the CDR3 gives the full variable domain: GAGVSQSPRYKVTKRGQDVALRCDPISGHVSLYWYRQALGQGPEFLTYFNYEAQQDKSGLPNDRFSAERPEGSISTLTIQRTEQRDSAMYRCASSSDNNNEQFFGPGTRLTVL.

This clonotype was counted only a few times. The chain is built from TRBV2 and TRBJ2-5; 8 positions match TRBD1. This CDR3 comprises 15 residues. V was clipped by 6 bases and J by 5 bases; unmatched bases: 11. Per the germline V gene, CDR1 is SNHLY and CDR2 is FYNNEI. CDR3 residues: CASSTTGAPMETQYF. The CDR3 DNA reads TGTGCCAGCAGCACGACAGGGGCCCCGATGGAGACCCAGTACTTC.

This clonotype was counted many times. The gene calls are TRBV12-3 or TRBV12-4 and TRBJ2-7; D is possibly TRBD1 or TRBD2 (5 bases each). There are 13 residues in the CDR3. V dropped 2 bases and J dropped 7 bases, with 12 bases sitting between them. The CDR3 nucleotides read TGTGCCAGCAGTTTAACGTCGGGGCTAGAGCAGTACTTC. Protein sequence: CASSLTSGLEQYF.

This clonotype was found many times. The rearrangement joins TRBV4-3 to TRBJ2-5; D unresolved. V was trimmed by 0 bases and J by 2 bases, leaving 7 bases between them. The CDR3 spans 14 residues. From germline, CDR1 is LGHNA and CDR2 YSLEER. CDR3 protein: CASSQDTQQETQYF. As DNA, the CDR3 is TGCGCCAGCAGCCAAGATACCCAGCAAGAGACCCAGTACTTC.

The V call is TRBV7-9, the J call TRBJ2-2; 9 positions match TRBD2. V shed 6 bases, J shed 4 bases, and the junction held 3 bases outside the gene matches. The CDR3 covers 14 residues. From germline, CDR1 is SEHNR and CDR2 FQNEAQ (reference sequence). This chain's CDR3 is CASRTSGSTGELFF. Here the CDR3 DNA reads TGTGCCAGCAGGACTAGCGGAAGCACCGGGGAGCTGTTTTTT. Looking up the rest from reference TRBV7-9 and TRBJ2-2 gives the full variable domain: DTGVSQNPRHKITKRGQNVTFRCDPISEHNRLYWYRQTLGQGPEFLTYFQNEAQLEKSRLLSDRFSAERPKGSFSTLEIQRTEQGDSAMYLCASRTSGSTGELFFGEGSRLTVL.

For the CDR3, the DNA is TGTGCCAGCAGTTACTCGCCTAACATCTACAAGGATACGCAGTATTTT. It specifies CASSYSPNIYKDTQYF. The V gene is TRBV6-5, the J gene TRBJ2-3; D uncertain. V dropped 0 bases and J dropped 6 bases, with 16 bases sitting between them. CDR3 size: 16 residues. Germline CDR1 reads MNHEY; CDR2 reads SVGAGI.

The chain has TRBV4-3 and TRBJ2-7; 7 nucleotides agree with TRBD2. This CDR3 region has 15 residues. Germline V gene sequence: CDR1 LGHNA, CDR2 YSLEER. With V trimmed by 1 base and J by 2 bases, 5 bases remained unmatched. CDR3 DNA: TGCGCCAGCAGCCAAGTAGCGCGGGAGCCCTACGAGCAGTACTTC. The encoded protein is CASSQVAREPYEQYF.